This T cell receptor (beta chain) was recovered during a study of radiation and T cells in renal cell carcinoma. Time point denoted: blood 4 weeks post-SBRT, at nephrectomy. This sample's treatment: 15 Gy SBRT to primary tumor, nephrectomy 4 weeks later. Serial blood draws occurred at baseline and 2 and 4 weeks post-SBRT. This clone was detected only once. TCRdb's table, derived via immunoSEQ multiplex PCR, lists solely in-frame clones and lacks some. Of about 90,000 clones detected, approximately 80% appear once; the ten largest clones hold roughly 10%. This clonotype originated in a man aged 50 or older with renal cell carcinoma. The sample consisted of blood, taken from a patient whose treatment included radiotherapy and nephrectomy.

The CDR3 sequence: CASSLWAFNEQFF. CDR3 coding DNA: TGTGCCAGCAGTTTGTGGGCCTTTAATGAGCAGTTCTTC. The chain is built from TRBV27 and TRBJ2-1; no firm D call. Germline-derived CDR1 and CDR2 are MNHEY and SMNVEV (reference sequence). Trimming took 3 bases from V and 7 from J, leaving 10 bases between them. This CDR3 has 13 residues.